This T cell receptor beta chain was captured in a study of Graves' ophthalmopathy and Graves' hyperthyroidism. Study-wide findings and caveats: Clonotypes were expanded in thyroid at above 0.001 frequency, and most also appeared in blood.

Amplifying from RNA transcripts, the study obtained TCR beta CDR3 regions. Amplification began with first-round RT-PCR using HTBI primers, then second-round multiplex PCR was performed. TCRdb used MiXCR to reprocess the multiplex PCR reads, holding one entry per CDR3 protein. The sample has hundreds of thousands of distinct CDR3 sequences, roughly 41% seen once. Ophthalmopathy cases showed moderate-to-severe activity, scoring CAS ≥3 and NOSPECS ≥4, with duration under 3 months. Other autoimmune disease, uncontrolled infection, pregnancy and lactation led to exclusion. The evidence that diagnosis relied on was clinical symptoms, serum thyroxine, TRAb, thyroid ultrasound and orbital computed tomography. The ends were cut back, 7 bases at V and 7 bases at J, with 16 bases in the middle. This CDR3 contains 12 residues. Germline values: CDR1 SQVTM, CDR2 ANQGSEA. This clonotype was detected many times. The antigen remains unidentified.

The specimen was peripheral blood. This chain joins TRBV29-1 and TRBJ2-5, with D perhaps assigned TRBD1 or TRBD2 (5 bases each). The sequence came from an adult man with Graves' ophthalmopathy. The CDR3 DNA reads TGCAGCGCTTCCGAGGGGCTGGGGACCCAGTACTTC. Its translation is CSASEGLGTQYF. The variable domain in full, with the rest retrieved from reference TRBV29-1 and TRBJ2-5, is SAVISQKPSRDICQRGTSLTIQCQVDSQVTMMFWYRQQPGQSLTLIATANQGSEATYESGFVIDKFPISRPNLTFSTLTVSNMSPEDSSIYLCSASEGLGTQYFGPGTRLLVL.